A selection of T cell receptor beta chains follows, all from one sample in a study of T cells in Graves' hyperthyroidism and ophthalmopathy. A single record per CDR3 protein comes from TCRdb applying MiXCR to the multiplex PCR reads. The sample has about 660,000 distinct CDR3 sequences; 45% are singletons. Sequenced: peripheral blood or thyroid tissue (not recorded which). These receptors came from an adult man with Graves' disease, either hyperthyroidism or ophthalmopathy (not recorded which). Both conserved end residues are part of each CDR3. D genes are given only for firm matches. Some rows mark clone size as missing; the rest say once, few, many or name a class of expanded clone.

V gene	J gene	clone size	D gene	CDR3 DNA	CDR3 protein
TRBV19	TRBJ2-7	few	-	TGTGCCACCGGGAGAATCTACGAGCAGTACTTC	CATGRIYEQYF
TRBV12-3/TRBV12-4	TRBJ1-6	-	-	TGTGCCAGCAGTTTCTCAGGGACGACTAATTCACCCCTCCACTTT	CASSFSGTTNSPLHF
TRBV2	TRBJ1-2	many	-	TGTGCCAGCAGTGACCAGGGGAGGGATGGCTACACCTTC	CASSDQGRDGYTF
TRBV6-1	TRBJ1-1	-	-	TGTGCCAGCACACAAATGCAGGGCAAGAACACTGAAGCTTTCTTT	CASTQMQGKNTEAFF
TRBV2	TRBJ1-5	-	-	TGTGCCAGCAGGTCTGATCCCTCACAGCTCCAGCATTTT	CASRSDPSQLQHF
TRBV6-6	TRBJ1-4	once	-	TGTGCCAGCACCCATGCGAAGGGGGGCGGCCCAAGACCTGGATATGAAAAACTGTTTTTT	CASTHAKGGGPRPGYEKLFF
TRBV7-9	TRBJ2-5	-	TRBD1	TGTGCCAGCAGCTTAAAGCAGGGGGCGGTGGAGACCCAGTACTTC	CASSLKQGAVETQYF
TRBV5-1	TRBJ1-1	-	-	TGCGCCAGCAGCTTGTCGCGGGGGGGTGGCACTGAAGCTTTCTTT	CASSLSRGGGTEAFF
TRBV9	TRBJ2-5	-	-	TGTGCCAGCAGCCCAGGTGGGAGCGGCTCCGGTCGGGAGACCCAGTACTTC	CASSPGGSGSGRETQYF
TRBV7-9	TRBJ1-1	few	TRBD1	TGTGCCAGCAGCGCGGGGACAGGGGCGAACACTGAAGCTTTCTTT	CASSAGTGANTEAFF
TRBV5-1	TRBJ1-5	-	-	TGCGCCAGCAGCTTGGAGCCCAGGGTCCCAAATAGCAATCAGCCCCAGCATTTT	CASSLEPRVPNSNQPQHF
TRBV19	TRBJ1-2	many	-	TGTGCCAGTAGTATCCCAGGCAGGGCCAATGGCTACACCTTC	CASSIPGRANGYTF
TRBV7-9	TRBJ1-2	few	TRBD1	TGTGCCAGCAGCCCGGGCCAGGGGGTTAGCTATGGCTACACCTTC	CASSPGQGVSYGYTF
TRBV2	TRBJ1-6	-	TRBD1	TGTGCCAGCAGTCCGGGACAGGGGGAGGATTCACCCCTCCACTTT	CASSPGQGEDSPLHF
TRBV5-1	TRBJ1-1	few	TRBD1	TGCGCCAGCAGCCCCGGACCAGGGGGGAACACTGAAGCTTTCTTT	CASSPGPGGNTEAFF
TRBV29-1	TRBJ1-4	-	TRBD1	TGCAGCGGGGGGACAGGGAAACTGTTTTTT	CSGGTGKLFF
TRBV7-3	TRBJ2-7	once	-	TGTGCCAGCAGTTACAGGTACTCCTACGAGCAGTACTTC	CASSYRYSYEQYF